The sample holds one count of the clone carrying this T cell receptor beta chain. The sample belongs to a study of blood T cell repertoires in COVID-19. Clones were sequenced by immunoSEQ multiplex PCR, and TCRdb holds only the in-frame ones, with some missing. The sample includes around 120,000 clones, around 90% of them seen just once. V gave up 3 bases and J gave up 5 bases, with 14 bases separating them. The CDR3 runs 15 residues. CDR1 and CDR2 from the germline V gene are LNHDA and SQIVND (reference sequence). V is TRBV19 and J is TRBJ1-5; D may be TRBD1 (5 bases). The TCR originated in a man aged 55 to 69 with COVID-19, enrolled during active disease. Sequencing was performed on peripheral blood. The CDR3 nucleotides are TGTGCCAGTAGTATGGTCCAGGGAGGCGATCAGCCCCAGCATTTT. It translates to CASSMVQGGDQPQHF.